This section outlines one T cell receptor beta chain sequence together with its context. There are 16 residues in the CDR3. Germline V gene data show CDR1 as LNHDA and CDR2 as SQIVND (reference sequence). J gave up 3 bases and V 9 bases, and 14 bases lay outside the gene matches. Repertoires were generated with immunoSEQ multiplex PCR, while TCRdb's copy carries only in-frame clones and drops some. The data contain 300,000 or so clones, approximately 74% of them singletons. This sample stems from a study of shared clonotypes between healthy human individuals. The chain carries TRBV19 and TRBJ2-7, with 10 bases matching TRBD1. Source material: memory CD4+ T cells sorted from blood. Sample subset: CD45RA-negative fraction. The TCR originated in a man aged 25 to 40 in good health. CDR3 loop: CARHENSGQGFYEQYF. The CDR3, as DNA: TGTGCCAGACATGAGAACTCGGGACAGGGGTTCTACGAGCAGTACTTC.